The entry below gives a single TCR beta chain sequence along with its context. Judged by its sample share, this clone qualifies as medium-sized (0.01 to 0.1%). The antigen it binds to is not known. Per-base quality was not reported, and no clone a single base away is much larger than it. Libraries were prepared through the immunoSEQ multiplex PCR assay. About 10^5 TCR templates per sample were assayed by the deep sequencing platform. Genomic DNA extracted from sorted T cells was used for TCRbeta CDR3 sequencing. The authors' analysis ran thus. Clonal analysis of TCRbeta CDR3 data was done in the R programming language. Unstimulated samples were compared with post-reaction CFSE-low samples to define alloreactive CD4+ and CD8+ clones. Regulatory or non-regulatory origin was assigned to alloreactive CD4+ clones by matching of sequences to sorted unstimulated Treg and non-Treg repertoires. Sourced from immuneACCESS, this table was stored by TCRdb with only in-frame sequences that have V and J called. A share of the clones is absent; for the studies checked, an unresolved V gene accounts for under half, and the remainder has no known explanation. V and J calls and clone size follow that table, whereas D and trimming were derived from the DNA. The sample data list around 20,000 clones, and under 50% of these were observed just once. The ten largest account for 4% to 6% of the sample.

CDR1 and CDR2, per the germline V gene, are KGHSH and LQKENI. V and J are truncated by 3 bases and 3 bases respectively, leaving an intervening sequence of 11 bases. CDR3 length: 15 amino acids, cysteine to phenylalanine. The CDR3 DNA has 45 bases and is translated from base 1. Mixed lymphocyte reaction cells were cocultured at 37°C for about 6 days. Responder PBMCs were labelled with CFSE and stimulator PBMCs with Violet Dye, then combined at a 1:1 ratio. Sorted unstimulated T cells, along with proliferating T cells recovered from mixed lymphocyte reactions, underwent TCRbeta CDR3 sequencing. Fresh whole blood from more than 8 HLA-typed healthy donors was used as the source from which PBMCs were isolated. Proliferating CFSE-low responder T cells were FACS-sorted after the mixed lymphocyte reaction for TCR sequencing. These data are taken from a study of siplizumab effects on memory and regulatory T cells (dated by TCRdb to the late 2010s). Study-wide context: Paired mixed lymphocyte reactions were run with siplizumab at approximately 1 ug/mL and without drug, across 8 or 9 responder-stimulator pairs. The effect of the anti-CD2 antibody siplizumab on alloreactive T-cell subsets was examined in allogeneic mixed lymphocyte reactions constructed from human PBMCs.

General findings and caveats noted by the study authors: Unstimulated naive T cells appeared to be more diverse than memory T cells, and naive cells seemed to make a substantial contribution to the alloresponse. A naive or memory phenotype could not be assigned to roughly 75-95% of proliferating CD4+ or CD8+ clones. The cumulative frequency of alloreactive sequences that could be traced back to unstimulated CD4+ memory T cells was significantly reduced by siplizumab. In reactions with siplizumab, an average of about 69% of mappable alloreactive CD4+ clones were Treg-derived, compared with 25% to 30% in control reactions. Because sequences below about 10^-5 frequency were poorly captured, only a minor fraction of alloreactive clones could be mapped to unstimulated subsets. Whether proliferating Tregs from siplizumab cultures actually had suppressive function was not functionally confirmed.

The source material was CFSE-low (dividing) CD4+ T cells sorted from an allogeneic mixed lymphocyte reaction. The TCR comes from a human donor in good health; the cells came from an allogeneic mixed lymphocyte reaction. Recombination linked TRBV18 to TRBJ1-4; the D gene is not confidently resolved. The bases read TGTGCCAGCTCACCTACTGCGGGTGCTAATGAAAAACTGTTTTTT. It translates to CASSPTAGANEKLFF.